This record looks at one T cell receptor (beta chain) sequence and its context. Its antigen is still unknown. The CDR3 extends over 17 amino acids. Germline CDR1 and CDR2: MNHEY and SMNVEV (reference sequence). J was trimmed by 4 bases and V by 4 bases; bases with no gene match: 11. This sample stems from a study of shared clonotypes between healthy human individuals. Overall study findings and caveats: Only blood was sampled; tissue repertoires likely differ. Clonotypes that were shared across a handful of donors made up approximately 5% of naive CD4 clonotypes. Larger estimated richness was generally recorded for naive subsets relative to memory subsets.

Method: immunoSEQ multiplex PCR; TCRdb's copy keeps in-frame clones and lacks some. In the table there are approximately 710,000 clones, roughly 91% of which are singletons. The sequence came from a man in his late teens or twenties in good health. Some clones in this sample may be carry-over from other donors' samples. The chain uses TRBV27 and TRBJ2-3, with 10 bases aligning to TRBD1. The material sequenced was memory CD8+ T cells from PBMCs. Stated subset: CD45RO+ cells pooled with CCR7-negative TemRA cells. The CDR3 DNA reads TGTGCCAGCAGTTATATTGTGGACAGGGGGATATCAGATACGCAGTATTTT. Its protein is CASSYIVDRGISDTQYF.